This entry concerns a single T cell receptor beta chain. This entry comes from a study of metastatic and nonmetastatic thyroid tumors. The wider study: Across blood and tumor or nodule tissue, repertoires from malignant and benign thyroid patients were compared with one another.

Using MiXCR, TCRdb reanalyzed the PCR reads. Altogether about 25,000 clones are present, under 25% being singletons, with the ten largest covering 25% to 30%. No treatment of any kind had been given to any patient before thyroid surgery. Per the germline V gene, CDR1 is MNHEY and CDR2 is SVGEGT. V gave up 7 bases and J gave up 2 bases; unmatched junction bases: 9. The CDR3 contains 15 residues. V usage is TRBV6-2 or TRBV6-3 and J usage is TRBJ2-5; 8 bases agree with TRBD2. Input material: blood. The TCR originated in a male donor with papillary thyroid cancer or a benign thyroid nodule (not recorded which). Some clones in this sample may be carry-over from other donors' samples. This CDR3 is CASTPGSSGQETQYF. The CDR3 DNA sequence: TGTGCCAGCACTCCGGGGTCTAGCGGGCAAGAGACCCAGTACTTC.